Given below is one T cell receptor (beta chain) in context. The table came from immunoSEQ multiplex PCR; TCRdb's copy has only in-frame clones and leaves some out. The profile shows more than 150,000 clones, approximately 90% of them singletons. The data belong to a study of control samples from healthy donors and cancer patients. Per the germline V gene, CDR1 is LNHDA and CDR2 is SQIVND (reference sequence). Between the trimmed V and J ends, which lost 3 bases and 7 bases, there was a span of 12 bases. This CDR3 is 13 amino acids long. The chain carries TRBV19 and TRBJ1-1, with D possibly matching TRBD1 (6 bases). The sample consisted of blood. This sequence originates from a woman in her 30s in good health. This CDR3 is CASSIQAGDEAFF. The CDR3, as DNA: TGTGCCAGTAGTATCCAGGCAGGGGATGAAGCTTTCTTT. The full variable domain, completed using reference TRBV19 and TRBJ1-1, is DGGITQSPKYLFRKEGQNVTLSCEQNLNHDAMYWYRQDPGQGLRLIYYSQIVNDFQKGDIAEGYSVSREKKESFPLTVTSAQKNPTAFYLCASSIQAGDEAFFGQGTRLTVV.